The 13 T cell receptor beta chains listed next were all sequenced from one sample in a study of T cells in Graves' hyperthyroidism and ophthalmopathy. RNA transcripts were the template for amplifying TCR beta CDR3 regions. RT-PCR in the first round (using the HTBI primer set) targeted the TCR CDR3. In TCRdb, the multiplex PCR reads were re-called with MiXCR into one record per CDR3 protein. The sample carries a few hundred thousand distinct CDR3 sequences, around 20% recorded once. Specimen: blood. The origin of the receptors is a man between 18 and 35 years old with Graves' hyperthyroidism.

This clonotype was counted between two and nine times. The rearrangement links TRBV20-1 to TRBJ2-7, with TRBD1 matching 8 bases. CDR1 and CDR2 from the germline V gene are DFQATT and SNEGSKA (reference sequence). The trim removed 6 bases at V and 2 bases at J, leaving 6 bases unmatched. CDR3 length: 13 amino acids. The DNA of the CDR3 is TGCAGTGCCACCGACAGGGGTCCCTACGAGCAGTACTTC. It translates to CSATDRGPYEQYF.

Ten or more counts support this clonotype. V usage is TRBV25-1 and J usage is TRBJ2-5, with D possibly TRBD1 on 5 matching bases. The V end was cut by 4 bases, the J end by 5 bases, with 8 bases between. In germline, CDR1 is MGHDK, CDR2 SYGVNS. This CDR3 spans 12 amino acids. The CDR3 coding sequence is TGTGCCAGCAGTGGGGGCGTGGAGACCCAGTACTTC. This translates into CASSGGVETQYF.

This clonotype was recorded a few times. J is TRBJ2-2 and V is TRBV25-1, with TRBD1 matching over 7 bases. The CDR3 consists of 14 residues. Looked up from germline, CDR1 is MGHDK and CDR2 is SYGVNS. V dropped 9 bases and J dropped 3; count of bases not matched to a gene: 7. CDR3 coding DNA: TGTGCCAGTACTACCGGGACAGACACCGGGGAGCTGTTTTTT. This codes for CASTTGTDTGELFF.

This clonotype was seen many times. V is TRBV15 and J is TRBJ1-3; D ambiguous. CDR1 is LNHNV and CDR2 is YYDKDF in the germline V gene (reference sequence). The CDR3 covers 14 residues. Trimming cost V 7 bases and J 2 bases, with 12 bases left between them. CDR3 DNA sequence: TGTGCCACCAAGCCTGGTGGCCCTGGAAACACCATATATTTT. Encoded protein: CATKPGGPGNTIYF.

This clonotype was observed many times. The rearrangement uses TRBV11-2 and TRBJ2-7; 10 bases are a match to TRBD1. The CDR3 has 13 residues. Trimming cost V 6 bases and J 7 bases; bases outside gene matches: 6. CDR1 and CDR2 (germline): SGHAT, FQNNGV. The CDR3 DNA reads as TGTGCCAGCAGTGGACAGGGGGGTGGAGAGCAGTACTTC. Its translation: CASSGQGGGEQYF.

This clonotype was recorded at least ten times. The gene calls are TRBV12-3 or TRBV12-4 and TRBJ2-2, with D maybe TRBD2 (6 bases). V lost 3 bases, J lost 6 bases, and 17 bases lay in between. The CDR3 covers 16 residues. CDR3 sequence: CASSFTNGSWAGELFF. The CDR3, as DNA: TGTGCCAGCAGTTTCACTAACGGGAGCTGGGCCGGGGAGCTGTTTTTT.

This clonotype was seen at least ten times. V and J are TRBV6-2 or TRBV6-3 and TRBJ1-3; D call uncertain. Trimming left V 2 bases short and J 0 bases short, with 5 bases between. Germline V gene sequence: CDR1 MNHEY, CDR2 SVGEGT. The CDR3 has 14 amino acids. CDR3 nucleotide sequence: TGTGCCAGCAGTTACGGGCCCTCTGGAAACACCATATATTTT. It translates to CASSYGPSGNTIYF.

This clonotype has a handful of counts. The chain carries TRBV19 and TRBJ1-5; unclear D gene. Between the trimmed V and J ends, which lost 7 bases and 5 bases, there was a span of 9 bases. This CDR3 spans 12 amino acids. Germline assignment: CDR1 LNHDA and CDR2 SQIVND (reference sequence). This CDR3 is CASTIRDQPQHF. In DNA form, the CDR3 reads TGTGCCAGTACCATAAGGGATCAGCCCCAGCATTTT.

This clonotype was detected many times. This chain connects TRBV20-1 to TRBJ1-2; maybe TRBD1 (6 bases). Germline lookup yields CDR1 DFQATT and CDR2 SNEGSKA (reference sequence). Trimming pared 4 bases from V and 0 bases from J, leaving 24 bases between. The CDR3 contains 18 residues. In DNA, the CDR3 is TGCAGTGCTACCACGGGGGCAGGTCCGCTTCCTTCTAACTATGGCTACACCTTC. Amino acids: CSATTGAGPLPSNYGYTF.

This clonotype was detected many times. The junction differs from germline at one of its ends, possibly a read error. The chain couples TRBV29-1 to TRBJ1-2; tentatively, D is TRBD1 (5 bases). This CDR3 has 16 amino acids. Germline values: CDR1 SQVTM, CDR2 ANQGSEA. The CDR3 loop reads CSVEVRGAWANYSYTF. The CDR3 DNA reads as TGCAGCGTTGAGGTTAGAGGGGCCTGGGCCAACTATAGCTACACCTTC. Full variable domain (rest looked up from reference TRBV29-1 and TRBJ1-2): SAVISQKPSRDICQRGTSLTIQCQVDSQVTMMFWYRQQPGQSLTLIATANQGSEATYESGFVIDKFPISRPNLTFSTLTVSNMSPEDSSIYLCSVEVRGAWANYSYTFGSGTRLTVV.

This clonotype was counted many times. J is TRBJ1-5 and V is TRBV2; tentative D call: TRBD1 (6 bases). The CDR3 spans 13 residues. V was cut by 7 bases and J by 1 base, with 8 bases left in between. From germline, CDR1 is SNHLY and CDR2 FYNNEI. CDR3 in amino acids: CASKGGSNQPQHF. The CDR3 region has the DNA TGTGCCAGCAAGGGGGGCAGCAATCAGCCCCAGCATTTT.

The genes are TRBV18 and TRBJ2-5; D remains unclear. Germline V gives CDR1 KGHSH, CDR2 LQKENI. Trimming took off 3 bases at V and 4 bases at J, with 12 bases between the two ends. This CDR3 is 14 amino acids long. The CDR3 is CASSPQSTSETQYF. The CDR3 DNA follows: TGTGCCAGCTCACCGCAGAGTACTTCAGAGACCCAGTACTTC.

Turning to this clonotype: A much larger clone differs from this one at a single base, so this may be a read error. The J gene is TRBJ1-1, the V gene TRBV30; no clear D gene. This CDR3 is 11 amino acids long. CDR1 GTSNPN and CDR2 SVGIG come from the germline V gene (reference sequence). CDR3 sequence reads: CDWSRVAEAFF. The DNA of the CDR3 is TGTGACTGGAGTAGGGTTGCTGAAGCTTTCTTT. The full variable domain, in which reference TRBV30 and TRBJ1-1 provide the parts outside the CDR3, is SQTIHQWPATLVQPVGSPLSLECTVEGTSNPNLYWYRQAAGRGLQLLFYSVGIGQISSEVPQNLSASRPQDRQFILSSKKLLLSDSGFYLCDWSRVAEAFFGQGTRLTVV.